This TCR beta chain is drawn from a study of cytomegalovirus exposure and HLA in healthy donors. The overall study: The Caucasian-associated ancestry cluster contained about 80% of the roughly 400 genotyped donors.

General observations from the study: There were some V segments, including TRBV6-2 and TRBV6-3, excluded as indistinguishable. When analyzed later, the rates of TCR association showed variation by HLA locus, with DRB1 the most and HLA-C the fewest.

60 Vbeta and 13 Jbeta primers were used in PCR. Clones were sequenced by immunoSEQ multiplex PCR, and TCRdb holds only the in-frame ones, with some missing. The data show more than 100,000 clones, more than 70% seen once. In the case of this clone: What it binds is not known.

Donors sampled were nominally healthy, though unrecorded immune exposures were likely. This CDR3 spans 11 amino acids. The V gene lost 5 bases and the J gene lost 5 bases, with 7 bases spanning the gap. The germline V gene encodes CDR1 MDHEN and CDR2 SYDVKM. The clonotype originates from a woman in her sixties or seventies in good health and CMV-seronegative. V gene TRBV28 combines with J gene TRBJ2-7, with D unclear. Sequencing was performed on PBMCs. The CDR3 spells CASSLRDEQYF. The CDR3 nucleotides read TGTGCCAGCAGTCTTCGCGACGAGCAGTACTTC.